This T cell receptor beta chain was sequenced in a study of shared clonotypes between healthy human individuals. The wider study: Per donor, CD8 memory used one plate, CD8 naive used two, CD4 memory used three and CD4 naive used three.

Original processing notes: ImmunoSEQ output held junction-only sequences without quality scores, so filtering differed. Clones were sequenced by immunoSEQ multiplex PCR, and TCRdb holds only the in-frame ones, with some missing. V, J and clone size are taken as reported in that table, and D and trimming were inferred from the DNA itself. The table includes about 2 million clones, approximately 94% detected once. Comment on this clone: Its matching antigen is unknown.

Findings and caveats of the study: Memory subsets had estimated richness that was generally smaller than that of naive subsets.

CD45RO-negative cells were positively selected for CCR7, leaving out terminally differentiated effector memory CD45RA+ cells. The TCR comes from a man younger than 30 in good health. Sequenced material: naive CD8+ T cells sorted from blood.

CDR3 sequence (DNA): TGCGCCAGCAGCATTGGACAGGGAGGGACTAATGAGCAGTTCTTC. This sequence encodes CASSIGQGGTNEQFF. V is TRBV5-1 and J is TRBJ2-1; a weak D match, TRBD1 (8 bases). The germline V gene encodes CDR1 SGHRS and CDR2 YFSETQ. V was trimmed by 4 bases and J by 7 bases, leaving 18 bases between them. The CDR3 loop spans 15 amino acids.